Listed below are T cell receptor beta chains from one sample, sequenced in a study of memory CD4+ T cells and cytomegalovirus serostatus. Produced via immunoSEQ multiplex PCR; TCRdb's table is partial and in-frame only. The top ten clones hold approximately 2.6% of a sample with tens of thousands of clones, about three quarters of them seen once. The sequenced material came from memory CD4+ T cells from blood. These TCRs come from an adult in good health and CMV-seropositive. Both conserved end residues are part of each CDR3. The D gene is left open where the match is weak. The size field is filled for only some rows; it gives once, few, many or a size class.

V,D,J,size,length,DNA,CDR3
TRBV19,.,TRBJ2-7,.,14,TGTGCCAGTAGTGGACAGGCGGGAGACTACGAGCAGTACTTC,CASSGQAGDYEQYF
TRBV11-2,.,TRBJ2-3,.,13,TGTGCCAGCAGCTTAGGGATAGCGGAAGTGCAGTATTTT,CASSLGIAEVQYF
TRBV28,.,TRBJ2-7,.,13,TGTGCCAGCAGTTTCGGGGCAGGGGCCGAGCAGTACTTC,CASSFGAGAEQYF
TRBV27,.,TRBJ2-6,.,15,TGTGCCAGCAGCCAAGCATTTTCTGGGGCCAACGTCCTGACTTTC,CASSQAFSGANVLTF
TRBV2,.,TRBJ2-2,few,14,TGTGCCAGCGATAGCGACACGAACACCGGGGAGCTGTTTTTT,CASDSDTNTGELFF
TRBV19,TRBD1,TRBJ1-2,.,14,TGTGCCAGTAGCAACAGGGGGCAGAACTATGGCTACACCTTC,CASSNRGQNYGYTF
TRBV7-6,.,TRBJ2-1,once,12,TGTGCCAGCAGCTCCCTTTACAATGAGCAGTTCTTC,CASSSLYNEQFF
TRBV5-1,.,TRBJ2-7,.,15,TGCGCCAGCAGCTGGCAACAGAGTGGGGTGGACGAGCAGTACTTC,CASSWQQSGVDEQYF
TRBV28,.,TRBJ2-1,.,17,TGTGCCAGCAGCCGACCCACAGGGAGAGACTCCTACAATGAGCAGTTCTTC,CASSRPTGRDSYNEQFF
TRBV30,.,TRBJ2-1,few,13,TGTGCCTGGAGTGTATTAGGGGCTGGTGAGCAGTTCTTC,CAWSVLGAGEQFF
TRBV30,.,TRBJ1-2,.,13,TGTGCCTGGGCCGGAGGGGCCCTCCATGGCTACACCTTC,CAWAGGALHGYTF
TRBV6-1,.,TRBJ1-2,.,11,TGTGCCACTAGGAAGGACTATGGCTACACCTTC,CATRKDYGYTF
TRBV15,.,TRBJ2-2,.,12,TGTGCCACCAGCGGACGCCTCGGGGAGCTGTTTTTT,CATSGRLGELFF
TRBV27,TRBD2,TRBJ2-2,.,15,TGTGCCAGCAGTGAGCGGGAGTATAGGGGCGGGGAGCTGTTTTTT,CASSEREYRGGELFF
TRBV30,.,TRBJ1-3,.,12,TGTGCCCGCATATGGGGGGAGGACACCATATATTTT,CARIWGEDTIYF
TRBV19,.,TRBJ1-4,.,14,TGTGCCAGTAGGAACGGACCCAACGGAGAAAAACTGTTTTTT,CASRNGPNGEKLFF
TRBV5-6,TRBD2,TRBJ2-2,.,14,TGTGCCAGCAGGTCGCGCGGGAGTACCGGGGAGCTGTTTTTT,CASRSRGSTGELFF
TRBV18,.,TRBJ1-2,.,14,TGTGCCAGCTCGCAGTCTGGAGGGGAAGATGGCTACACCTTC,CASSQSGGEDGYTF
TRBV6-5,TRBD2,TRBJ2-3,.,15,TGTGCCAGCAGTTACTCAGGCGATCGCGGGGGTGGGGAGTATTTT,CASSYSGDRGGGEYF
TRBV12-5,.,TRBJ2-3,.,15,TGTGCTAGTGGTTTGGGACGCGGGACAACAGATACGCAGTATTTT,CASGLGRGTTDTQYF
TRBV5-1,.,TRBJ2-3,.,11,TGCGCCAGCAGCTTGTCAGATACGCAGTATTTT,CASSLSDTQYF
TRBV5-5,.,TRBJ2-7,.,13,TGTGCCAGCAGCGTGGCAACGGGCTACGAGCAGTACTTC,CASSVATGYEQYF
TRBV20-1,.,TRBJ1-1,.,11,TGCAGTGCTAAGGGCTACACTGAAGCTTTCTTT,CSAKGYTEAFF
TRBV15,.,TRBJ1-3,.,16,TGTGCCACCAGCAGAGGGGGGGGACGCCATAAAAACACCATATATTTT,CATSRGGGRHKNTIYF
TRBV29-1,.,TRBJ1-5,.,13,TGCAGCGTCCGCGTGGGGGGGTCCCAGCCCCAGCATTTT,CSVRVGGSQPQHF
TRBV10-1,.,TRBJ2-7,once,14,TGCGCCAGCAGTGCCGGGGAACACCACTACGAGCAGTACTTC,CASSAGEHHYEQYF
TRBV2,TRBD1,TRBJ2-3,.,16,TGTGCCAGCAGTCCCTGGGGACAGGGTAACACAGATACGCAGTATTTT,CASSPWGQGNTDTQYF
TRBV6-1,.,TRBJ2-3,few,14,TGTGCCAGCAGTGACCTATCAGGCACAGATACGCAGTATTTT,CASSDLSGTDTQYF
TRBV19,.,TRBJ1-1,.,12,TGTGCCAGTACTTCCGGGACCACTGAAGCTTTCTTT,CASTSGTTEAFF
TRBV9,.,TRBJ2-2,once,14,TGTGCCAGCAGCGTAGAAACCCGGACCGGGGAGCTGTTTTTT,CASSVETRTGELFF
TRBV12-2,.,TRBJ2-1,.,17,TGTGCAAGTCGCTCTCCTAGCGGGAGCGTATCCTACAATGAGCAGTTCTTC,CASRSPSGSVSYNEQFF
TRBV5-1,.,TRBJ2-2,few,14,TGCGCCAGCAGCTTGGTCGAGGTCACCGGGGAGCTGTTTTTT,CASSLVEVTGELFF
TRBV2,.,TRBJ1-5,.,14,TGTGCCAGCCGGGATAGTACAGGGAATCAGCCCCAGCATTTT,CASRDSTGNQPQHF
TRBV6-1,.,TRBJ1-2,once,16,TGTGCCAGCAGTGAAGGAGGGCAAAACCACCTCTATGGCTACACCTTC,CASSEGGQNHLYGYTF
TRBV2,TRBD2,TRBJ2-7,.,15,TGTGCCAGCAGTGAAGCGCGGGGGGGGCACGGCGAGCAGTACTTC,CASSEARGGHGEQYF
TRBV4-3,.,TRBJ1-5,.,15,TGCGCCAGCAGCCAAGATCCCTTAGGGAATCAGCCCCAGCATTTT,CASSQDPLGNQPQHF
TRBV7-2,.,TRBJ2-5,.,12,TGTGCCAGCAGCTCCCGAGCAGAGACCCAGTACTTC,CASSSRAETQYF
TRBV11-2,.,TRBJ2-3,.,13,TGTGCCAGCAGCTCCTCATACGCAGATACGCAGTATTTT,CASSSSYADTQYF
TRBV5-1,.,TRBJ2-2,.,15,TGCGCCAGCAGCTTGGCCGTCAGGCCCCTCGACGAGCTGTTTTTT,CASSLAVRPLDELFF
TRBV19,.,TRBJ1-1,.,13,TGTGCCAGTAGTGGGCAGGTGGGAACTGAAGCTTTCTTT,CASSGQVGTEAFF
TRBV6-5,.,TRBJ1-2,.,12,TGTGCCAGCAGTTACAGGGACTATGGCTACACCTTC,CASSYRDYGYTF
TRBV18,.,TRBJ1-2,.,14,TGTGCCAGCTCACCACCGGGGGGTTTATATGGCTACACCTTC,CASSPPGGLYGYTF
TRBV6-1,.,TRBJ2-7,.,16,TGTGCCAGCAGTGAAAGGCGGGGAGGCCGTTCCTACGAGCAGTACTTC,CASSERRGGRSYEQYF
TRBV9,.,TRBJ2-5,once,12,TGTGCCAGCAGCGACAGATATGAGACCCAGTACTTC,CASSDRYETQYF
TRBV7-9,.,TRBJ1-1,few,14,TGTGCCAGCAGCTTAGGGTTTGACATCACTGAAGCTTTCTTT,CASSLGFDITEAFF
TRBV2,.,TRBJ2-5,.,15,TGTGCCAGCAGTGAGATGTACTTTCCGGGGGAGACCCAGTACTTC,CASSEMYFPGETQYF
TRBV28,.,TRBJ2-3,.,15,TGTGCCAGCAGTTTGATCGGAGCTCCCACAGATACGCAGTATTTT,CASSLIGAPTDTQYF
TRBV30,.,TRBJ2-3,few,20,TGTGCCTGGATCCGTCGTCTAGGACTATCGACCTCATCCGCCACAGATACGCAGTATTTT,CAWIRRLGLSTSSATDTQYF
TRBV11-3,TRBD1,TRBJ1-1,.,16,TGTGCCAGCAGCTCGGGACAGGGGCTCTCGGGCACTGAAGCTTTCTTT,CASSSGQGLSGTEAFF
TRBV2,TRBD2,TRBJ2-3,.,14,TGTGCCAGCAGCGTAGCGGGAGTACCTGATACGCAGTATTTT,CASSVAGVPDTQYF
TRBV6-6,.,TRBJ2-3,.,12,TGTGCCAGCAGTTATCTGACAGATACGCAGTATTTT,CASSYLTDTQYF
TRBV5-3,.,TRBJ2-1,.,13,TGTGCCAGAACCAAGGTGGCCGCCAATGAGCAGTTCTTC,CARTKVAANEQFF
TRBV7-3,.,TRBJ2-2,.,11,TGTGCCAGTGGGAACACCGGGGAGCTGTTTTTT,CASGNTGELFF